This T cell receptor (beta chain) is from a study of T-cell reconstitution after alpha-beta-depleted transplantation in children. This CDR3 spans 14 amino acids. CDR1 and CDR2 (germline): DFQATT, SNEGSKA (reference sequence). The trim removed 8 bases at V and 8 bases at J, leaving 16 bases unmatched. Construction of the TCRbeta library involved unique molecular identifiers. Each CDR3 protein is one row after TCRdb ran MiXCR on the PCR reads. The repertoire includes about 640,000 distinct CDR3 sequences, approximately 17% of them detected once, and approximately 1% sits in the top ten. Comment on this clonotype: This sequence may be a read error, since a much larger clone differs from it by one base.

The material sequenced was PBMCs from the stem cell graft donor, taken from the stem cell graft. This clonotype originated in a human donor who donated a stem cell graft to a child with acute myeloid leukemia. The chain has TRBV20-1 and TRBJ1-2; 8 bases are a match to TRBD1. The CDR3: CSPLESGGGGGYTF. The CDR3 nucleotides are TGCAGTCCCCTGGAGTCAGGGGGCGGAGGAGGCTACACCTTC.